This is a list of T cell receptor beta chains from one sample in a study of T cell changes during pregnancy in multiple sclerosis. Method: immunoSEQ multiplex PCR; TCRdb's copy keeps in-frame clones and lacks some. This sample has over 50,000 clones, with just under 90% found just once. The sequenced material came from peripheral blood from another person, used as feeder cells. These TCRs come from a human donor whose cells served as feeder cells for cultures in a pregnancy study. The CDR3 runs from the conserved cysteine through the conserved F or W. The order of the fields is J gene, V gene, clone size, D gene, CDR3 DNA, CDR3 protein. D genes are given only for firm matches. A clone size is listed for some rows: how often the clone was seen (once, few, many), or a class if it is expanded.

>TRBJ1-1|TRBV5-1|.|.
TGCGCCAGCAGCTTGGAGGCCACACGCACTGAAGCTTTCTTT
CASSLEATRTEAFF
>TRBJ2-3|TRBV6-4|.|TRBD2
TGTGCCAGCAGCCTCACCCGACTAGCGGGTCGCACAGATACGCAGTATTTT
CASSLTRLAGRTDTQYF
>TRBJ2-1|TRBV27|.|TRBD2
TGTGCCAGCAGTCCACCCGGGACTAGCAATGAGCAGTTCTTC
CASSPPGTSNEQFF
>TRBJ2-5|TRBV7-3|.|.
TGTGCCAGCAGCCCTAAAGGTCCTCCAGAGACCCAGTACTTC
CASSPKGPPETQYF
>TRBJ2-7|TRBV6-5|.|.
TGTGCCAGCAGTTACACCGGCTACGAGCAGTACTTC
CASSYTGYEQYF
>TRBJ2-5|TRBV7-2|.|TRBD2
TGTGCCAGCAGCTTCCTAGCGGTTTGGGGAGAGACCCAGTACTTC
CASSFLAVWGETQYF
>TRBJ2-1|TRBV29-1|once|TRBD1
TGCAGCGTTGAAGAGGTTCTCGGGACAGGGATGTTCTTC
CSVEEVLGTGMFF
>TRBJ2-7|TRBV11-3|.|TRBD2
TGTGCCAGCAGCTTAGTAGCGGGAGACTACGAGCAGTACTTC
CASSLVAGDYEQYF
>TRBJ2-2|TRBV18|.|.
TGTGCCAGCTCACCACCGGGAGGCGGGGCGAACACCGGGGAGCTGTTTTTT
CASSPPGGGANTGELFF
>TRBJ1-2|TRBV7-9|.|.
TGTGCCAGCAGCTTAGCCCGGACGGACGAAGCTAACTATGGCTACACCTTC
CASSLARTDEANYGYTF
>TRBJ2-7|TRBV5-4|.|TRBD2
TGTGCCAGCAGCCGTTGGGAGGGGCTGGAGCAGTACTTC
CASSRWEGLEQYF
>TRBJ2-7|TRBV7-9|.|TRBD1
TGTGCCAGCAGCCCCCAACAGGGGGCAGGGCAGTACTTC
CASSPQQGAGQYF
>TRBJ1-4|TRBV11-2|.|.
TGTGCCAGCAGCCCACCGTGGGGGCAGAATAATGAAAAACTGTTTTTT
CASSPPWGQNNEKLFF
>TRBJ2-5|TRBV28|few|.
TGTGCCAGCAGTATCCCGGGACGGCTTCAAGAGACCCAGTACTTC
CASSIPGRLQETQYF
>TRBJ2-1|TRBV27|.|TRBD2
TGTGCCAGCAGATCATTTGGGACTAGCGGGAATCGGGATGAGCAGTTCTTC
CASRSFGTSGNRDEQFF
>TRBJ1-1|TRBV6-6|.|.
TGTGCCAGCAGTTACTCCGGGGAGAACACTGAAGCTTTCTTT
CASSYSGENTEAFF
>TRBJ2-7|TRBV27|few|.
TGTGCCAGCAGTCCCCGAGCCCCAGGGGCCGGCTACGAGCAGTACTTC
CASSPRAPGAGYEQYF
>TRBJ2-3|TRBV28|.|TRBD2
TGTGCCAGCAGTCTGAGCGGGGGCTCCGGGTATTTT
CASSLSGGSGYF
>TRBJ1-4|TRBV5-6|.|TRBD1
TGTGCCAGCAGAAGGGACAGCACGGAAAAACTGTTTTTT
CASRRDSTEKLFF
>TRBJ2-3|TRBV2|once|TRBD2
TGTGCCAGCAGTCCAGGACTAGCGGAGGGGGATACGCAGTATTTT
CASSPGLAEGDTQYF
>TRBJ1-5|TRBV28|.|TRBD1
TGTGCCAGCAGACCGGGACAGGGAATAGGTCAGCCCCAGCATTTT
CASRPGQGIGQPQHF
>TRBJ2-2|TRBV5-1|few|TRBD1
TGCGCCAGCAGCACCCGGGACAGAACCGGGGAGCTGTTTTTT
CASSTRDRTGELFF
>TRBJ2-7|TRBV5-1|.|TRBD2
TGCGCCAGCAGCTCCAACGGGGGGAGCTACGAGCAGTACTTC
CASSSNGGSYEQYF